The present T cell receptor (beta chain) was sequenced within a study of regulatory dendritic cells for organ transplantation (dated by TCRdb to 2017 to 2019). Regarding the complete study: TCRbeta repertoires were sequenced from sorted naive and memory CD4+ and CD8+ T cells before and after allostimulation with regulatory or mature dendritic cells.

Naive T cells were sorted as CD45RA+ and memory T cells as CD45RO+ CD4+ or CD8+ cells by FACS. T cells for TCR sequencing came from a couple of healthy control subjects. Unstimulated sorted T cell subsets were used as baseline controls for the mixed lymphocyte reactions. Genomic DNA was extracted with the Qiagen DNeasy Blood & Tissue Kit. A multiplexed two-step PCR with Vbeta-specific forward primers and Jbeta-specific reverse primers was used to amplify the TCRbeta CDR3 regions. Through the immunoSEQ service, the TCRbeta libraries were run on an Illumina instrument for sequencing. The paper's processing steps were these. IMGT annotation was used to assign V, D and J genes, and synthetic CDR3 analogues were used to correct counts for multiplex PCR bias. The immunoSEQ Analyzer calculated repertoire clonality as one minus the normalized Shannon entropy. Clonal expansion was defined using Fisher's exact test with Benjamini-Hochberg false discovery rate control and a two-tailed threshold of P<0.01. TCRdb carries this immuneACCESS record with in-frame sequences only. Its versions omit some clonotypes, under half of them owing to an unresolved V gene in the studies checked, with the rest unexplained. V and J calls and clone size are given by that table; D and trimming were obtained from the DNA. The table for this sample lists about 29,000 clones; over 75% of them were counted only once. Less than 2.5% of the sample is in the top ten clones.

As concerns this clone: Its antigen is still unknown. Base qualities are not at hand, and no much larger clone is one base apart.

The germline V gene yields SGHTA for CDR1 and FQGTGA for CDR2. The cysteine opens and the phenylalanine closes a CDR3 of 17 amino acids. Kept here is only the CDR3 DNA, which spans 51 bases and is read in frame from base 1. Trimming at the junction amounts to 1 base on V and 0 bases on J, and the germline ends lie 14 bases apart. What the research found in general, with its limitations: Among the resting subsets, the most alloreactive TCR clonotypes were found in memory CD8+ T cells. Expansion of memory CD8+ clones was induced by allostimulation in both subjects, but more limited expansion appeared to be induced by regulatory dendritic cells than by mature dendritic cells. Highly diverse repertoires were observed in naive CD4+ and CD8+ T cells, whereas lower diversity was observed in memory cells, and the most oligoclonal repertoires were found in memory CD8+ cells. The authors pointed out considerable heterogeneity between individuals in the alloreactive memory CD8+ T cell pool, and only a couple of subjects were sequenced.

This TCR was sampled from a human donor in good health. Material: memory CD4+ T cells from blood. This specimen's cell subset or site label, per the study, means: CD45RO+ memory T cells. This sequence uses TRBV7-3 and TRBJ2-3, with TRBD2 perhaps the D gene, on 7 matching bases. The CDR3 protein is CASSLKIGGASTDTQYF. At the DNA level, the sequence is TGTGCCAGCAGCTTAAAGATTGGGGGGGCTAGCACAGATACGCAGTATTTT.